The rows below give T cell receptor beta chains drawn from one sample of a study of cytomegalovirus exposure and HLA in healthy donors. This table comes from immunoSEQ multiplex PCR, and its TCRdb copy is limited to in-frame clones, with some not included. The data show roughly 140,000 clones, roughly 84% seen once. Material for sequencing was PBMCs. The origin of the receptors is a woman younger than 30 in good health and CMV-seronegative. CDR3s include the opening cysteine and the closing phenylalanine or tryptophan. The order of the fields is CDR3 protein, J gene, V gene, clone size. Clone sizes are given selectively: once, few, many, or a class where the clone is expanded.

CASSANREKLFF	TRBJ1-4	TRBV2	-
CASRQGVTGELFF	TRBJ2-2	TRBV6-1	-
CTSSTRGSRTEAFF	TRBJ1-1	TRBV2	-
CASSQRQNNQPQHF	TRBJ1-5	TRBV16	-
CASSDSGTDFNEQFF	TRBJ2-1	TRBV10-1	-
CASSSLPGQGTYEQYF	TRBJ2-7	TRBV7-2	-
CASRLITGGPEKLFF	TRBJ1-4	TRBV19	-
CASSSLGFDYGYTF	TRBJ1-2	TRBV7-2	once
CASSPGTSGLTGELFF	TRBJ2-2	TRBV14	-
CASSLQGVGTMVGEQFF	TRBJ2-1	TRBV28	-
CASSSNGDRTYGYTF	TRBJ1-2	TRBV19	once
CASSFDTGVYGYTF	TRBJ1-2	TRBV5-1	-
CSVPQGGSYEQYF	TRBJ2-7	TRBV29-1	-
CASRTWTGLNTEAFF	TRBJ1-1	TRBV6-5	-
CASSQDGGSGNTIYF	TRBJ1-3	TRBV4-2	-
CASSPVPSGSHEQYF	TRBJ2-7	TRBV11-3	-
CSAGTSGPNEQFF	TRBJ2-1	TRBV29-1	-
CASSWDRSGGEQFF	TRBJ2-1	TRBV27	-
CASSQDWVNWGGNQPQHF	TRBJ1-5	TRBV4-1	-
CASRPTHGGALSGELFF	TRBJ2-2	TRBV5-4	-
CASSLAHYEQYF	TRBJ2-7	TRBV5-6	-
CASSSHSGDGYTF	TRBJ1-2	TRBV6-6	-
CSVEELAGGGDTQYF	TRBJ2-3	TRBV29-1	-
CASSSTNTGELFF	TRBJ2-2	TRBV28	once
CASSPRRKNYEQYF	TRBJ2-7	TRBV27	-
CASSKLGEGGPLGF	TRBJ1-6	TRBV7-9	-
CAGHQGTGELFF	TRBJ2-2	TRBV11-2	-
CASSGTSGGFETQYF	TRBJ2-5	TRBV19	-
CASSDDRGFYGYTF	TRBJ1-2	TRBV2	-
CATDRYNEQFF	TRBJ2-1	TRBV6-6	-
CASSQVWGGGDEQYF	TRBJ2-7	TRBV4-3	-
CASSAGPLSEAFF	TRBJ1-1	TRBV6-1	-
CASSPSARPYEQYF	TRBJ2-7	TRBV5-4	few
CASSLAGLAGGDEQFF	TRBJ2-1	TRBV7-2	-
CASRVSLQGRREKLFF	TRBJ1-4	TRBV6-6	-
CAWSGRGPQETQYF	TRBJ2-5	TRBV30	-
CASSYELSSYNEQFF	TRBJ2-1	TRBV6-6	-
CATSRDQRQGKAETQYF	TRBJ2-5	TRBV15	-
CASTPGDRVFDGYTF	TRBJ1-2	TRBV28	-
CASTLRQGTNEKLFF	TRBJ1-4	TRBV28	-
CASSEDWTGQFF	TRBJ2-1	TRBV2	-
CAIGRNTEAFF	TRBJ1-1	TRBV10-3	-
CAWRTGDFQETQYF	TRBJ2-5	TRBV30	-
CASSASQSAGGPTGELFF	TRBJ2-2	TRBV9	-
CSTPIGNEQYF	TRBJ2-7	TRBV20-1	once
CAGRDSSGNTIYF	TRBJ1-3	TRBV2	-
CASSWTGDTGELFF	TRBJ2-2	TRBV28	-
CASSASGTAYNEQFF	TRBJ2-1	TRBV19	-
CASSWTGGRSYNSPLHF	TRBJ1-6	TRBV27	-
CASSTPGTVSNQPQHF	TRBJ1-5	TRBV28	once
CASSQPGQGRQPQHF	TRBJ1-5	TRBV2	once
CASSYGGASSGNTIYF	TRBJ1-3	TRBV6-5	-
CATHGQGARGEQFF	TRBJ2-1	TRBV10-3	-